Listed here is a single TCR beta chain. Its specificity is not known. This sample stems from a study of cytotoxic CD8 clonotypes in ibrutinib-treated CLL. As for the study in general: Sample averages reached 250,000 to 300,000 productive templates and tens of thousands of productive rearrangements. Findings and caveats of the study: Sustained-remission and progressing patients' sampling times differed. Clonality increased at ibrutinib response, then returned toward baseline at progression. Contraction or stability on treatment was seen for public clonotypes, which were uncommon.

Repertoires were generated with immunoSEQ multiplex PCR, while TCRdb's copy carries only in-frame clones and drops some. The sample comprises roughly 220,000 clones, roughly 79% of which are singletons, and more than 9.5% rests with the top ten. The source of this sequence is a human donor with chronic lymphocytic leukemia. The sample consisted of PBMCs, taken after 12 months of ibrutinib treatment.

CDR3 sequence reads: CASTSQGLLDTQYF. The CDR3 region has the DNA TGTGCCAGCACCTCGCAGGGGCTCCTAGATACGCAGTATTTT. The V call is TRBV11-2, the J call TRBJ2-3, with a weak D call TRBD1 (6 bases). The germline V gene has CDR1 SGHAT and CDR2 FQNNGV. This CDR3 is built from 14 residues. Trimming shortened V by 7 bases and J by 5 bases, and 16 bases separated the two germline ends.